This T cell receptor beta chain was identified in a study of T cell repertoires in cytomegalovirus infection. Whole-study results and caveats: There were carriers of CMV plus the relevant HLA, and cumulative public TCR beta family frequency identified them.

The CDR3 runs 16 residues. CDR1 is SGHVS, CDR2 FQNEAQ, per germline. The trim removed 5 bases at V and 7 bases at J, leaving 12 bases unmatched. In this sample, this clonotype turned up many times. The antigen remains undetermined. TCRdb re-derived calls from the reads in MiXCR, one entry per CDR3 protein. The sample shows about a million distinct CDR3 sequences, approximately 31% of them seen only once. Sequenced material: cultured CD8+ T cells from PBMCs, taken from culture after CMV antigen stimulation. The clonotype comes from a human donor in good health (CMV status not recorded). Some clones in this sample may be carry-over from other donors' samples. The chain uses TRBV7-8 and TRBJ2-2; 8 bases map to TRBD1. This CDR3 reads CASSPRDRTAGGELFF. For the CDR3, the DNA is TGTGCCAGCAGCCCCCGGGACAGGACCGCCGGCGGGGAGCTGTTTTTT.